The sequence of this T cell receptor (beta chain) was determined in a study of neurological immune-mediated disorders. Findings and limits, study-wide: None of the CDR3 amino acid sequences of expanded clones recurred across subjects, suggesting private repertoires in all groups.

A word on this clonotype: Its antigen is not known. At one end, the junction sequence differs from germline, possibly due to a read error.

This CDR3 region has 16 residues. CDR1 is SNHLY, CDR2 FYNNEI, per germline. Time point meaning: longitudinal time-point 1 (baseline). The unsorted libraries originated from 2 million PBMCs that had been stored at -80 C. The cDNA was generated through 5'RACE incorporating 10-nucleotide random UMIs. Every sequencing run generated in excess of 160 million TCR-beta sequences. These sequences covered 15-18 subjects. TCRdb re-called the 5' RACE reads with MiXCR, one entry per CDR3 protein. The sample shows 60,000 to 90,000 distinct CDR3 sequences, roughly a tenth of them seen only once. The material sequenced was PBMCs. The receptor was derived from a man aged 25-40 years in good health. The chain combines TRBV2 with TRBJ1-5, with 7 bases that match TRBD1. The CDR3 coding sequence is TGTGCCAGCAGCGAAGCGCCAGGGGGGAGGGGCCAGCCCCAGCATTTT. Translation gives CASSEAPGGRGQPQHF.